The T cell receptor (beta chain) under discussion was sequenced for a study of early T cells in non-severe SARS-CoV-2 infection. The TCR library protocol was used to attach unique molecular identifiers. These identifiers were attached to individual cDNA molecules. TCRdb re-analysed the 5' RACE reads in MiXCR, keeping a single row per CDR3 protein. Of 30,000 to 40,000 distinct CDR3 sequences listed, roughly 7.1% are singletons. Only a few counts were recorded for this clonotype. The sample in question was whole blood, obtained at baseline. The sequence derives from an adult who was a healthcare worker with PCR-confirmed SARS-CoV-2 infection or an uninfected control (not recorded which).

DNA of the CDR3: TGTGCCAGCAGGGCCGGCCGGGGGCGGTATGATACGCAGTATTTT. Residues: CASRAGRGRYDTQYF. V is TRBV12-3 or TRBV12-4 and J is TRBJ2-3; D is possibly TRBD1 or TRBD2 (6 bases each). This CDR3 spans 15 amino acids. Trimming left V 6 bases short and J 6 bases short, with 19 bases between.